The rows below give T cell receptor beta chains drawn from one sample of a study of blood T cell repertoires in COVID-19. Generated by immunoSEQ multiplex PCR, the TCRdb table keeps only in-frame clones and is missing some. In the table there are some 300,000 clones, approximately 89% of which are singletons. Sequencing input: PBMCs or T cells enriched from blood (not recorded which). Receptors were obtained from a woman in her forties or fifties who had been exposed to COVID-19. The CDR3 runs from the conserved cysteine through the conserved F or W. A D gene is named only where the DNA matches it firmly. Expanded clones get a size class; other rows say once, few or many, or leave the size out.

V	D	J	size	DNA	CDR3
TRBV27	NA	TRBJ2-7	NA	TGTGCCAGCAGCCGCAGGGGGGAAAACTACGAGCAGTACTTC	CASSRRGENYEQYF
TRBV5-1	NA	TRBJ1-3	NA	TGCGCCAGCAGCTTGTCGGGGGTCTCTGGAAACACCATATATTTT	CASSLSGVSGNTIYF
TRBV19	NA	TRBJ1-5	NA	TGTGCCAGTAGGACCCCAGGCACCGATAGCAATCAGCCCCAGCATTTT	CASRTPGTDSNQPQHF
TRBV29-1	NA	TRBJ2-7	NA	TGCAGCGTTGACACAGGAGGGGACTTCGAGCAGTACTTC	CSVDTGGDFEQYF
TRBV5-6	NA	TRBJ2-3	NA	TGTGCCAGCAGCTTGGCCGCGACTAGGTACTCAGATACGCAGTATTTT	CASSLAATRYSDTQYF
TRBV2	NA	TRBJ1-5	NA	TGTGCCAGCAGTGAAGACAGGAGCAACAATCAGCCCCAGCATTTT	CASSEDRSNNQPQHF
TRBV7-9	TRBD1	TRBJ1-6	NA	TGTGCCAGCAGCGCACCGGGACAGGCCCATACCTATAATTCACCCCTCCACTTT	CASSAPGQAHTYNSPLHF
TRBV19	NA	TRBJ1-5	NA	TGTGCCAGTAACCCCAGGGGAGGGTCTAGCAATCAGCCCCAGCATTTT	CASNPRGGSSNQPQHF
TRBV19	NA	TRBJ1-1	NA	TGTGCCAGTAGTGGGGCAGGGTCTGAAGCTTTCTTT	CASSGAGSEAFF
TRBV27	NA	TRBJ2-7	NA	TGTGCCAGCAGTTTACGTCCGGACGGGGTCAGGGGCAGAGCTAACGAGCAGTACTTC	CASSLRPDGVRGRANEQYF
TRBV2	TRBD1	TRBJ1-5	NA	TGTGCCAGCAGTGCCGGGACAGGGGGCCATCAGCCCCAGCATTTT	CASSAGTGGHQPQHF
TRBV28	NA	TRBJ1-1	many	TGTGCCAGCAGCGCTATTATGAACACTGAAGCTTTCTTT	CASSAIMNTEAFF
TRBV14	NA	TRBJ2-1	NA	TGTGCCAGCAGCCGGGGGGACAGCTCCTACAATGAGCAGTTCTTC	CASSRGDSSYNEQFF
TRBV5-5	NA	TRBJ1-1	NA	TGTGCCAGCGGCGTCGGGGACACTGAAGCTTTCTTT	CASGVGDTEAFF
TRBV6-2/TRBV6-3	NA	TRBJ1-2	NA	TGTGCCAGCAGTTACTCAACAGGGAGCCGCTATGGCTACACCTTC	CASSYSTGSRYGYTF
TRBV1	NA	TRBJ1-5	few	TGCACCAGCAGCCAAGGCCGGGTTTTTAGTCAGCCCCAGCATTTT	CTSSQGRVFSQPQHF
TRBV24-1	NA	TRBJ2-1	NA	TGTGCCACGACGGCTAGCTCCTACAATGAGCAGTTCTTC	CATTASSYNEQFF
TRBV19	TRBD1	TRBJ2-2	NA	TGTGCCAGTAGGCCCCGGGACAGGAACACCGGGGAGCTGTTTTTT	CASRPRDRNTGELFF
TRBV5-6	TRBD1	TRBJ2-2	few	TGTGCCAGCAGCTTGGAGGGGGCCATGCACGGGGAGCTGTTTTTT	CASSLEGAMHGELFF
TRBV19	NA	TRBJ2-5	NA	TGTGCCAGTAGTATTTATTCGGGGTACCAAGAGACCCAGTACTTC	CASSIYSGYQETQYF
TRBV20-1	NA	TRBJ1-1	NA	TGCAGTGCTAGACCGGGTAGTGAAGCTTTCTTT	CSARPGSEAFF
TRBV11-2	NA	TRBJ2-7	NA	TGTGCCAGCAGCTTAGAGGCAAGAGGTAAAGACGAGCAGTACTTC	CASSLEARGKDEQYF
TRBV27	TRBD1	TRBJ1-5	NA	TGTGCCAGCAGTGTAGGGACAGGGACCCGGCCCCAGCATTTT	CASSVGTGTRPQHF
TRBV7-9	NA	TRBJ2-7	NA	TGTGCCAGCAGCTTAGAACCAGGGGTGGACGAGCAGTACTTC	CASSLEPGVDEQYF
TRBV2	TRBD1	TRBJ1-2	once	TGTGCCAGCAGGGACAGGGCTAACTATGGCTACACCTTC	CASRDRANYGYTF
TRBV15	TRBD1	TRBJ2-5	once	TGTGCCACCAGCGACTATCTCAGTGACAGGGGAAGAGAGACCCAGTACTTC	CATSDYLSDRGRETQYF
TRBV9	TRBD1	TRBJ2-5	NA	TGTGCCAGCAGCGGGACAGGGGTCCAAGAGACCCAGTACTTC	CASSGTGVQETQYF
TRBV24-1	TRBD2	TRBJ2-7	NA	TGTGCCACCAGTGATCGTCCGGGACTAGCGGGAACCTACGAGCAGTACTTC	CATSDRPGLAGTYEQYF
TRBV5-1	NA	TRBJ1-2	NA	TGCGCCAGCAGCTTGGGGACAGTAAACTATGGCTACACCTTC	CASSLGTVNYGYTF
TRBV5-1	TRBD1	TRBJ2-1	NA	TGCGCCAGCAGCTTGGGCCGGGACAGGGCTAGTGAGCAGTTCTTC	CASSLGRDRASEQFF
TRBV5-1	NA	TRBJ1-5	NA	TGCGCCAGCAGCTTCTCAGGGTTGAATCAGCCCCAGCATTTT	CASSFSGLNQPQHF
TRBV6-5	NA	TRBJ1-2	once	TGTGCCAGCAGTCCGAGGAGGGGCCCTAACTATGGCTACACCTTC	CASSPRRGPNYGYTF
TRBV7-8	NA	TRBJ2-1	NA	TGTGCCAGCAGCATCAGGATCCCCCCAAACTATGAGCAGTTCTTC	CASSIRIPPNYEQFF
TRBV27	NA	TRBJ1-1	NA	TGTGCCAGCAGTTTTGGTCGGGGGAACACTGAAGCTTTCTTT	CASSFGRGNTEAFF
TRBV28	NA	TRBJ1-1	NA	TGTGCCAGCAGTTTTACTGGGAACACTGAAGCTTTCTTT	CASSFTGNTEAFF
TRBV6-5	TRBD1	TRBJ2-7	NA	TGTGCCAGCAGAGGACCGGGACAGGGGTTCTACGAGCAGTACTTC	CASRGPGQGFYEQYF
TRBV7-2	TRBD1	TRBJ2-1	NA	TGTGCCAGCAGTACCGGGACAGGGGCGTACAATGAGCAGTTCTTC	CASSTGTGAYNEQFF